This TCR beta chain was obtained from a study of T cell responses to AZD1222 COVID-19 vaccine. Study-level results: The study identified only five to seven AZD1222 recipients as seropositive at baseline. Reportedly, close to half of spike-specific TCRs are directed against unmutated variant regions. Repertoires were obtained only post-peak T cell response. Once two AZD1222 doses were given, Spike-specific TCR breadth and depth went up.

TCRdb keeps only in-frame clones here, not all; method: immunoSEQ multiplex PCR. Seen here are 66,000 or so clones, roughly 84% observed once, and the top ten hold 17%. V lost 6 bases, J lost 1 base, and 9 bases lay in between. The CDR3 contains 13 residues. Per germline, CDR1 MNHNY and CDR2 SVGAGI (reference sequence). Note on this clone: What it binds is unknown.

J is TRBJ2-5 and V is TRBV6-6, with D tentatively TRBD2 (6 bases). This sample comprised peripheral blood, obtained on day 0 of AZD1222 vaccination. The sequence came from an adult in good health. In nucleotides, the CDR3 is TGTGCCAGCAGGATGGGGGGCCAAGAGACCCAGTACTTC. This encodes CASRMGGQETQYF.